This record looks at one T cell receptor (beta chain) sequence and its context. This sample is drawn from a study of blood T cell repertoires in COVID-19. On the study more broadly: Whether acute or convalescent, the COVID-19 samples came from the United States, Italy and Spain. T cells, B-cell-depleted T cells, or PBMCs supplied cDNA or gDNA.

Authors' analysis steps: Estimation of nucleated cell counts relied on the amplification of reference gene primers. The protocol was immunoSEQ multiplex PCR, while the TCRdb copy is restricted to in-frame clones and leaves out a portion. From that table come the V and J calls and clone size; the DNA was used to work out D and trimming. The repertoire holds tens of thousands of clones, with over 65% as singletons. Trimming pared 4 bases from V and 7 bases from J, leaving 8 bases between. The CDR3 covers 13 residues. CDR1 and CDR2 from the germline V gene are LGHDT and YNNKEL (reference sequence). The source of this sequence is a woman aged 70-85 years with acute or convalescent COVID-19. Sequenced input: peripheral blood. This chain links TRBV3-1 (or the pseudogene TRBV3-2) with TRBJ1-6; D remains ambiguous. In DNA form, the CDR3 reads TGTGCCAGCAGCCCGCGCATGAATTCACCCCTCCACTTT. Protein: CASSPRMNSPLHF.